Listed below are T cell receptor beta chains from one sample, sequenced in a study of T cell responses to AZD1222 COVID-19 vaccine. Method: immunoSEQ multiplex PCR; TCRdb's copy keeps in-frame clones and lacks some. The table has 50,000 to 85,000 clones, 79% seen once; the top ten hold roughly 25%. Source: peripheral blood, taken on day 0 of MenACWY control vaccination. The receptors derive from an adult in good health. Each CDR3 is given with its conserved first and last residue. Each record gives: clone size, D gene, V gene, J gene, CDR3 length, CDR3 DNA, CDR3 protein. A D gene is named only where the DNA matches it firmly. Where a row states a size, it is once, few, many or the class of an expanded clone; other rows omit it.

>-|-|TRBV5-6|TRBJ1-1|14
TGTGCCAGCAGCTTTTGGGCACTGAACACTGAAGCTTTCTTT
CASSFWALNTEAFF
>-|-|TRBV5-5|TRBJ2-1|15
TGTGCCAGCAGCTTCAGGGCTAGGGTCGGGGATGAGCAGTTCTTC
CASSFRARVGDEQFF
>-|-|TRBV4-3|TRBJ1-5|14
TGCGCCAGCAGCCAAGCCAGGGCAAATCAGCCCCAGCATTTT
CASSQARANQPQHF
>-|-|TRBV28|TRBJ2-1|12
TGTGCCAGCAGTTACGGTTACAATGAGCAGTTCTTC
CASSYGYNEQFF
>-|-|TRBV9|TRBJ1-3|15
TGTGCCAGCAGCGTAGATGGGGGCTCTGGAAACACCATATATTTT
CASSVDGGSGNTIYF
>-|TRBD1|TRBV6-1|TRBJ1-6|14
TGTGCCAGCAGTGACCGACAGGGGACTTCACCCCTCCACTTT
CASSDRQGTSPLHF
>-|-|TRBV19|TRBJ1-1|12
TGTGCCAGTAGTATACAGGGACTTGAAGCTTTCTTT
CASSIQGLEAFF
>-|TRBD2|TRBV9|TRBJ2-1|19
TGTGCCAGCAGCGTAGGAAATAGCGGGGGCCTGGGGTCCTACAATGAGCAGTTCTTC
CASSVGNSGGLGSYNEQFF
>-|-|TRBV30|TRBJ1-5|13
TGTGCCTGGAGTGTAGACAGTAATCAGCCCCAGCATTTT
CAWSVDSNQPQHF
>many|-|TRBV4-3|TRBJ1-1|13
TGCGCCAGCAGCCAAGAACGGCAGGCCCCCGCTTTCTTT
CASSQERQAPAFF
>once|-|TRBV10-3|TRBJ1-4|13
TGTGCCACAAGGGAAGGGGAGGGAGAAAAACTGTTTTTT
CATREGEGEKLFF
>-|TRBD2|TRBV5-1|TRBJ2-5|15
TGCGCCAGCAGCTCTTCAGGGACTAAACAAGAGACCCAGTACTTC
CASSSSGTKQETQYF
>few|-|TRBV5-1|TRBJ2-7|13
TGCGCCAGCAGCTTGCATCTTTCCTACGAGCAGTACTTC
CASSLHLSYEQYF
>-|TRBD1|TRBV7-9|TRBJ1-1|18
TGTGCCAGCAGCTTAGCGCTGAGAGGGACAGGGAAGAACACTGAAGCTTTCTTT
CASSLALRGTGKNTEAFF
>-|TRBD1|TRBV15|TRBJ1-2|15
TGTGCCACCAGCCGCCAGGCAGGGGGCAACTATGGCTACACCTTC
CATSRQAGGNYGYTF
>few|-|TRBV28|TRBJ2-7|12
TGTGCCAGCAGAGATACGTCCTACGAGCAGTACTTC
CASRDTSYEQYF
>-|-|TRBV18|TRBJ1-5|14
TGTGCCAGCTCATTAGGACAGAACAATCAGCCCCAGCATTTT
CASSLGQNNQPQHF
>-|-|TRBV4-1|TRBJ2-1|13
TGCGCCAGCAGTCCTACTGTATACAATGAGCAGTTCTTC
CASSPTVYNEQFF
>-|-|TRBV4-3|TRBJ2-7|15
TGCGCCAGCAGCCAATCCCATCGGGGGCGCTACGAGCAGTACTTC
CASSQSHRGRYEQYF
>-|TRBD1|TRBV2|TRBJ1-1|14
TGTGCCAGCACAGGCCCCTGGGAACAGGGGAGGGCTTTCTTT
CASTGPWEQGRAFF
>-|-|TRBV5-1|TRBJ1-3|15
TGCGCCAGCAGCTTGGCAGGGACCTCTGGAAACACCATATATTTT
CASSLAGTSGNTIYF
>-|-|TRBV19|TRBJ2-1|14
TGTGCCACTACAAGGGACGAGGGTGGGAATGAGCAGTTCTTC
CATTRDEGGNEQFF
>-|TRBD2|TRBV19|TRBJ2-3|15
TGTGCCAGTAGTAACTTCGGGGGGAAGGCAGATACGCAGTATTTT
CASSNFGGKADTQYF
>-|TRBD1|TRBV2|TRBJ1-2|14
TGTGCCAGCAGTGGACAGGGGGCGGACTATGGCTACACCTTC
CASSGQGADYGYTF
>-|-|TRBV12-3/TRBV12-4|TRBJ1-4|13
TGTGCCAGTTCACGAAGCAATGGAGAAAAACTGTTTTTT
CASSRSNGEKLFF
>-|-|TRBV5-4|TRBJ2-6|15
TGTGCCAGCAGCGATTTGGGGACTGGGGCCAACGTCCTGACTTTC
CASSDLGTGANVLTF
>-|-|TRBV19|TRBJ2-6|16
TGTGCCAGTAGTCCCCGAAGGGACTCTGGGGCCAACGTCCTGACTTTC
CASSPRRDSGANVLTF
>-|-|TRBV19|TRBJ1-5|14
TGTGCCAGTAGTTCTTGGACAGACTATCAGCCCCAGCATTTT
CASSSWTDYQPQHF
>-|-|TRBV7-9|TRBJ1-1|16
TGTGCCAGCAGCCACGGGGGTTGGGTGGAGGACACTGAAGCTTTCTTT
CASSHGGWVEDTEAFF
>-|-|TRBV6-2/TRBV6-3|TRBJ1-5|15
TGTGCCAGCAGTTACTCTTCCAGGGAGAATCAGCCCCAGCATTTT
CASSYSSRENQPQHF
>-|-|TRBV5-1|TRBJ1-1|15
TGCGCCAGCAGCCCAGGCGGGGCAGTGAACACTGAAGCTTTCTTT
CASSPGGAVNTEAFF
>-|-|TRBV9|TRBJ1-6|13
TGTGCCAGCAGCGTAGCGGATAATTCACCCCTCCACTTT
CASSVADNSPLHF
>few|TRBD2|TRBV5-1|TRBJ2-1|17
TGCGCCAGCAGCCCCAGGGCTCTAGCGGGAGGGCCTGATGAGCAGTTCTTC
CASSPRALAGGPDEQFF
>-|-|TRBV5-4|TRBJ2-5|14
TGTGCCAGCAGCTTGAGTGGAGGGGTAGAGACCCAGTACTTC
CASSLSGGVETQYF
>-|-|TRBV12-5|TRBJ1-1|20
TGTGCTAGTGGTTTGCTCTCTAAGGAGAGATGGGACCCGATGAACACTGAAGCTTTCTTT
CASGLLSKERWDPMNTEAFF
>-|TRBD1|TRBV5-1|TRBJ2-7|14
TGCGCCAGCAGCAGGGGACAGACCTCCTACGAGCAGTACTTC
CASSRGQTSYEQYF
>-|-|TRBV28|TRBJ1-2|14
TGTGCCAGCAGCCTTGGGGGGGTGGGTCGTGGCTACACCTTC
CASSLGGVGRGYTF